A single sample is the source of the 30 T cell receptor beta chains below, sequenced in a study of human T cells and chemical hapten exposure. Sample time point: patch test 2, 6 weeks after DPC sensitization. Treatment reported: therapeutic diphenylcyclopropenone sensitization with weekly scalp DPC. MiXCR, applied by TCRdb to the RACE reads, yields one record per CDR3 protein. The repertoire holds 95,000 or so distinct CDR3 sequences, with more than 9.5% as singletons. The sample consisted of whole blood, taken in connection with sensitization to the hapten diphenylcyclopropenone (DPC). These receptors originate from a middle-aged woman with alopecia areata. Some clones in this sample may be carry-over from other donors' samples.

This chain's CDR3 is CASNARLAGVAGELFF. CDR3 DNA: TGTGCCAGCAACGCGCGGCTAGCGGGAGTGGCCGGGGAGCTGTTTTTT. V usage is TRBV28 and J usage is TRBJ2-2; 10 bases are a match to TRBD2. Germline V gene data show CDR1 as MDHEN and CDR2 as SYDVKM. The CDR3 runs to 16 residues. V lost 7 bases to trimming and J lost 6 bases; unmatched junction nucleotides: 11.

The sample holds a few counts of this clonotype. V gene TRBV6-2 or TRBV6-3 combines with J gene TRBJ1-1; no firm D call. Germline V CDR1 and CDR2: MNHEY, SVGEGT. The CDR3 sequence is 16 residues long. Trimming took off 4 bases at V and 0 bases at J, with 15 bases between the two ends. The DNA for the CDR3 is TGTGCCAGCAGTTGGCCGGTACCCGGGGTGAACACTGAAGCTTTCTTT. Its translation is CASSWPVPGVNTEAFF.

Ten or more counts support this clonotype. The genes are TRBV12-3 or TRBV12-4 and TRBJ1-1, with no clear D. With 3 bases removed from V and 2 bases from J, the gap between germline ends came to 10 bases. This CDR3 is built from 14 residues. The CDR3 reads CASSFGFPNTEAFF. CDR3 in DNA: TGTGCCAGCAGTTTTGGGTTTCCCAACACTGAAGCTTTCTTT.

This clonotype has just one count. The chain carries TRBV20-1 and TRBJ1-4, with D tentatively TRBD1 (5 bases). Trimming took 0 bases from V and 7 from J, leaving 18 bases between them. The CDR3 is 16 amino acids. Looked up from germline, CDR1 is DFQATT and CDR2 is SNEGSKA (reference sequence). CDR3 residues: CSARDQWGGGGEKLFF. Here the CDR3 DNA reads TGCAGTGCTAGAGATCAGTGGGGGGGAGGAGGTGAAAAACTGTTTTTT.

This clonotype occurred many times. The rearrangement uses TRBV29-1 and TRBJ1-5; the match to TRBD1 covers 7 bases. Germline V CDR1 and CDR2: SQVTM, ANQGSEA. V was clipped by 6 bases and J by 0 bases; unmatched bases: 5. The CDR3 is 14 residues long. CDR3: CSVGTESSNQPQHF. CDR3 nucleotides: TGCAGCGTCGGGACAGAGAGTAGCAATCAGCCCCAGCATTTT. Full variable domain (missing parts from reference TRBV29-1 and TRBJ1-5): SAVISQKPSRDICQRGTSLTIQCQVDSQVTMMFWYRQQPGQSLTLIATANQGSEATYESGFVIDKFPISRPNLTFSTLTVSNMSPEDSSIYLCSVGTESSNQPQHFGDGTRLSIL.

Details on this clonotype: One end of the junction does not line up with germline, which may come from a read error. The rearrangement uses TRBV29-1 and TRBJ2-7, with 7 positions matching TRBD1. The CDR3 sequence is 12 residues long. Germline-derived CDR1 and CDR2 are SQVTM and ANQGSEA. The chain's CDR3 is CSARQGSYELYF. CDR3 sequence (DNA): TGCAGCGCCAGACAGGGTTCCTACGAGCTGTACTTC.

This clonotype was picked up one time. The CDR3 sequence is CASSQDRETQYF. In DNA form, the CDR3 reads TGCGCCAGCAGCCAAGATCGGGAGACCCAGTACTTC. The chain has TRBV4-3 and TRBJ2-5, with no clear D. CDR3 size: 12 residues. V lost 0 bases to trimming and J lost 5 bases, with 4 bases between them. From germline, CDR1 is LGHNA and CDR2 YSLEER.

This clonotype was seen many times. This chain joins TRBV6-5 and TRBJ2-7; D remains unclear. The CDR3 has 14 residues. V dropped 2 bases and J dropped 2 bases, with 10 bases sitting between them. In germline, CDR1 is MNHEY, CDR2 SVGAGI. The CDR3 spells CASSYRPGPYEQYF. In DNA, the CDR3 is TGTGCCAGCAGTTACCGGCCTGGGCCCTACGAGCAGTACTTC.

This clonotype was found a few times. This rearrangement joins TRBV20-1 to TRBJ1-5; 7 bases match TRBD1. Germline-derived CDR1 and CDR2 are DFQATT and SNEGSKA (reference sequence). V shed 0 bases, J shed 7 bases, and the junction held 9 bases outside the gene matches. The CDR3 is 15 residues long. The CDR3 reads CSARDLGGGGQPQHF. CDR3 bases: TGCAGTGCTAGAGACCTTGGAGGGGGCGGACAGCCCCAGCATTTT.

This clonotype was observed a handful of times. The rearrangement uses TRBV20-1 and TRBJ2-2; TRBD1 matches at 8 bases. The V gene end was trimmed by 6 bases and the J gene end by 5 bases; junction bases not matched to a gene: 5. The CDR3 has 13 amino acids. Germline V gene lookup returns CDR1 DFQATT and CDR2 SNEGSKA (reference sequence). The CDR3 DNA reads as TGCAGTGCCCGACAGGGGAGTACCGGGGAGCTGTTTTTT. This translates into CSARQGSTGELFF.

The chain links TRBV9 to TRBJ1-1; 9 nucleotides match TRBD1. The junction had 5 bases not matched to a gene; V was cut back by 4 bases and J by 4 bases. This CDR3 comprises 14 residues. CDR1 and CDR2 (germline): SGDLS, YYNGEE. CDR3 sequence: CASSKGQGITEAFF. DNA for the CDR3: TGTGCCAGCAGCAAGGGACAGGGTATCACTGAAGCTTTCTTT.

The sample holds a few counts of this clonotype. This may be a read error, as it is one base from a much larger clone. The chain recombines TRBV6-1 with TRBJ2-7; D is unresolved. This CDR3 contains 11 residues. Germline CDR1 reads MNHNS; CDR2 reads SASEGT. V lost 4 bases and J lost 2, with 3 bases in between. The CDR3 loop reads CASSVTYEQYF. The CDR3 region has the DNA TGTGCCAGCAGTGTAACCTACGAGCAGTACTTC.

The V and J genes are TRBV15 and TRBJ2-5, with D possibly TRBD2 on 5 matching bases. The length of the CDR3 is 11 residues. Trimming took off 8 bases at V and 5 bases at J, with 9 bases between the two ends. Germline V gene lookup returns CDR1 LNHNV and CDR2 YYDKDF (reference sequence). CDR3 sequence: CATSEEETQYF. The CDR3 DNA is TGTGCCACCTCGGAGGAGGAGACCCAGTACTTC. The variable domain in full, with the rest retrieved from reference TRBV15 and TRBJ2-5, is DAMVIQNPRYQVTQFGKPVTLSCSQTLNHNVMYWYQQKSSQAPKLLFHYYDKDFNNEADTPDNFQSRRPNTSFCFLDIRSPGLGDTAMYLCATSEEETQYFGPGTRLLVL.

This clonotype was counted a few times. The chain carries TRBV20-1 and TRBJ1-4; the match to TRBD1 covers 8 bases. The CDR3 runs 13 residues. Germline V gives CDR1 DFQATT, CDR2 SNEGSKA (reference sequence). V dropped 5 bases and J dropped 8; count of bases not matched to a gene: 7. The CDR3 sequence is CSAGTGGREKLFF. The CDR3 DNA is TGCAGTGCTGGAACAGGGGGGAGAGAAAAACTGTTTTTT.

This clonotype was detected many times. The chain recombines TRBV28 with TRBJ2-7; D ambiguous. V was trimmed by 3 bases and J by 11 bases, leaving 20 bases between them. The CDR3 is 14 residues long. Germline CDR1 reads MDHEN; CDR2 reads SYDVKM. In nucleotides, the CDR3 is TGTGCCAGCAGTTTTTCCCGGGTACGAACTCAGGAGTACTTC. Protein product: CASSFSRVRTQEYF.

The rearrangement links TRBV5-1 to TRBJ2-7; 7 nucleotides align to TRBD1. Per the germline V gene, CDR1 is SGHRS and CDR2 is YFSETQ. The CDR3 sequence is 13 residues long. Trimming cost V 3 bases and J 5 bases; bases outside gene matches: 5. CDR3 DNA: TGCGCCAGCAGCTCGACAGGGCCCCACGAGCAGTACTTC. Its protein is CASSSTGPHEQYF.

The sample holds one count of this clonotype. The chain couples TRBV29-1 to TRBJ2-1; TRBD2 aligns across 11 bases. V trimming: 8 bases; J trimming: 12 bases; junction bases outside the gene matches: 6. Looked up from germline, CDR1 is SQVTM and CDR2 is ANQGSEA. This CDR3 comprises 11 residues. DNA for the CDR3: TGCAGCTCCGGGACTAGCGGCCGGCAGTTCTTC. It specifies CSSGTSGRQFF.

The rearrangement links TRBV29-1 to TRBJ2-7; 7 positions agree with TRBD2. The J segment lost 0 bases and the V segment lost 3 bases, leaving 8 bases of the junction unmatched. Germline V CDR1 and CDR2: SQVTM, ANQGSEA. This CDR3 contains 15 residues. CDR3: CSVDASGGSSYEQYF. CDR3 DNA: TGCAGCGTTGACGCTTCGGGCGGGAGCTCCTACGAGCAGTACTTC.

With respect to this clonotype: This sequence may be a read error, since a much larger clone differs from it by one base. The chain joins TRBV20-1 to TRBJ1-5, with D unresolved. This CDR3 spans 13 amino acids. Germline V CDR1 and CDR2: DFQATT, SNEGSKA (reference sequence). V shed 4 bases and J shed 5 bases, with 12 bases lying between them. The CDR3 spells CSAKGPEDQPQHF. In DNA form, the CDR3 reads TGCAGTGCTAAAGGACCGGAAGATCAGCCCCAGCATTTT.

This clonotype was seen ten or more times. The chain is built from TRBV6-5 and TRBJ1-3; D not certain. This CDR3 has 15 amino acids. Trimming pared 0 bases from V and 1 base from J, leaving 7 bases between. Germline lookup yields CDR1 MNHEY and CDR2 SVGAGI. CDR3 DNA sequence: TGTGCCAGCAGTTACTCGGTCGGGTCTGGAAACACCATATATTTT. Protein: CASSYSVGSGNTIYF.

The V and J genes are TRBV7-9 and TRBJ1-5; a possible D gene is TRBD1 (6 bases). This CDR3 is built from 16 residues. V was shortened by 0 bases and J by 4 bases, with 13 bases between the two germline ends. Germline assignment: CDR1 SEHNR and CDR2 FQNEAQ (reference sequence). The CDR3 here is CASSLATGWENQPQHF. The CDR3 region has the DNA TGTGCCAGCAGCTTAGCAACAGGGTGGGAAAATCAGCCCCAGCATTTT.

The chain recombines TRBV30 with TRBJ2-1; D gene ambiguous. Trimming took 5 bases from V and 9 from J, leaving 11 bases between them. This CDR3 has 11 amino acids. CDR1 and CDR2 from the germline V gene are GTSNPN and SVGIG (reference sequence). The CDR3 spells CAWGAAVEQFF. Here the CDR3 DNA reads TGTGCCTGGGGAGCCGCTGTTGAGCAGTTCTTC.

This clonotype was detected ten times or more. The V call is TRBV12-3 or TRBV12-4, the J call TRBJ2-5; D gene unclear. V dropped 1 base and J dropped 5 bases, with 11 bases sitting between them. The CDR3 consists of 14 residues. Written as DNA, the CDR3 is TGTGCCAGCAGTTTAGTTGGGGTACGGGAGACCCAGTACTTC. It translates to CASSLVGVRETQYF.

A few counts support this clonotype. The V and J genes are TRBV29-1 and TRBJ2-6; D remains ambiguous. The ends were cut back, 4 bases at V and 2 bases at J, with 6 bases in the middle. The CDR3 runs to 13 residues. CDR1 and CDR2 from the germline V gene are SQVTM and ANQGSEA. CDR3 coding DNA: TGCAGCGTTGTAGAGGCTGGGGCCAACGTCCTGACTTTC. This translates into CSVVEAGANVLTF.

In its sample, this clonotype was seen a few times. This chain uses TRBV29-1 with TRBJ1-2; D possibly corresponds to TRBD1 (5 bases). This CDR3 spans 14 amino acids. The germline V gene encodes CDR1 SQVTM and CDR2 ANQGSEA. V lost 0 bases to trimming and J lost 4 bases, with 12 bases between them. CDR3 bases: TGCAGCGTTGAAGATCTAGCAGGGAGCTATGGCTACACCTTC. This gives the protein CSVEDLAGSYGYTF.

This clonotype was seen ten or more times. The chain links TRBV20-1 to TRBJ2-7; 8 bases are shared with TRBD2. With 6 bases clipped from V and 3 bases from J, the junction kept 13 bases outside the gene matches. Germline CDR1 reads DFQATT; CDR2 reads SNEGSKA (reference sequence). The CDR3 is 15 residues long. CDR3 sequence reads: CSALGGSGVRYEQYF. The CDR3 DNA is TGCAGTGCCCTGGGTGGTAGCGGGGTTCGCTACGAGCAGTACTTC.

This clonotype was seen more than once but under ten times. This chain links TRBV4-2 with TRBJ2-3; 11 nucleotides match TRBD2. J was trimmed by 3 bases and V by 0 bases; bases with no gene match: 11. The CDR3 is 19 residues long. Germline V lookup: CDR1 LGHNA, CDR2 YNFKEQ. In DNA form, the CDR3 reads TGTGCCAGCAGCCAAGATTCGGCGAGACTAGCGGGGAGGACAGATACGCAGTATTTT. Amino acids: CASSQDSARLAGRTDTQYF.

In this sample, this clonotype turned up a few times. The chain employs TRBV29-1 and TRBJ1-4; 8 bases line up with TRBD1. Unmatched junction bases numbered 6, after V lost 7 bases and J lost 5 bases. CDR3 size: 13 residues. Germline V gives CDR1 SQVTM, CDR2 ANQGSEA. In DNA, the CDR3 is TGCAGCGCCCACAGGGGGGAGAATGAAAAACTGTTTTTT. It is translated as CSAHRGENEKLFF.

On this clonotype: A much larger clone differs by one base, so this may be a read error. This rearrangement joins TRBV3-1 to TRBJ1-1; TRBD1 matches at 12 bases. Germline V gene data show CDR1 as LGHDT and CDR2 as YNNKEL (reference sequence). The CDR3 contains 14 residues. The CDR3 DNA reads TGTACCAGCAGCCAACTGGGACAGGGGGCTGAAGTTTTCTTT. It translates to CTSSQLGQGAEVFF.

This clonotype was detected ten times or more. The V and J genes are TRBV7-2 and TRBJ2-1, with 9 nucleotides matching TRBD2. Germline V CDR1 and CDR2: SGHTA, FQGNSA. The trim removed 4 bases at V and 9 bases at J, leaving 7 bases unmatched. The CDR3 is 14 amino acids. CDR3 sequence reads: CASSYSGTSPEQFF. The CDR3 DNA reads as TGTGCCAGCAGCTATTCCGGGACTAGCCCTGAGCAGTTCTTC.